This T cell receptor (beta chain) was identified in a study of cytomegalovirus exposure and HLA in healthy donors. As for the study in general: Unique TCRs numbering around 85 million, obtained from HLA-typed donors, made up an early data release.

J gave up 0 bases and V 6 bases, and 11 bases lay outside the gene matches. Germline lookup yields CDR1 LNHDA and CDR2 SQIVND (reference sequence). This CDR3 has 17 residues. Study-level results: HLA alleles were associated with fewer than 20,000 TCR beta sequences in a later analysis at 0.05 false discovery rate.

Researchers ran the PCR with 60 Vbeta and 13 Jbeta primers. TCRdb's table, derived via immunoSEQ multiplex PCR, lists solely in-frame clones and lacks some. Across approximately 96,000 clones, the top ten clones capture more than 5.5% of the sample. Comments on this clone: Its antigen is not known.

The sample taken for sequencing was PBMCs. This TCR was recovered from a girl under 18 in good health and CMV-seropositive. V usage is TRBV19 and J usage is TRBJ1-3; TRBD1 agrees at 7 bases. The CDR3 bases are TGTGCCAGTAGCCCCACCTCGGGGACAGTCTCTGGAAACACCATATATTTT. This gives the protein CASSPTSGTVSGNTIYF.